This T cell receptor (beta chain) was obtained from a study of T cells in Graves' hyperthyroidism and ophthalmopathy. Study at large: Peripheral blood was secured at the point of initial diagnosis, before any treatment. The study's findings and limits: Blood also showed most of the thyroid clonotypes that were expanded above 0.001.

Calling Graves' hyperthyroidism stable meant ophthalmopathy did not progress within 18 months. Diagnostic assessment was based on clinical symptoms, serum thyroxine and TRAb, thyroid ultrasound and orbital computed tomography. This clonotype occurred a few times. What it binds is not known. Authors of the study amplified TCR beta CDR3 regions from RNA transcripts. When the TCR CDR3 underwent first-round RT-PCR, the HTBI primer set was used. A single record per CDR3 protein comes from TCRdb applying MiXCR to the multiplex PCR reads. The profile covers some 420,000 distinct CDR3 sequences, with about an eighth appearing a single time and about 5% taken by the ten largest. V lost 4 bases to trimming and J lost 1 base, with 11 bases between them. The germline V gene has CDR1 SGHRS and CDR2 YFSETQ. This CDR3 comprises 15 residues.

This sequence joins TRBV5-1 and TRBJ2-2, with TRBD1 as a possible D gene (6 bases). The sequenced material came from blood. This clonotype was sampled from a woman aged 18-29 years with Graves' hyperthyroidism. CDR3 DNA sequence: TGCGCCAGCAGCCCAGGGACAAAGAACACCGGGGAGCTGTTTTTT. Translation gives CASSPGTKNTGELFF.